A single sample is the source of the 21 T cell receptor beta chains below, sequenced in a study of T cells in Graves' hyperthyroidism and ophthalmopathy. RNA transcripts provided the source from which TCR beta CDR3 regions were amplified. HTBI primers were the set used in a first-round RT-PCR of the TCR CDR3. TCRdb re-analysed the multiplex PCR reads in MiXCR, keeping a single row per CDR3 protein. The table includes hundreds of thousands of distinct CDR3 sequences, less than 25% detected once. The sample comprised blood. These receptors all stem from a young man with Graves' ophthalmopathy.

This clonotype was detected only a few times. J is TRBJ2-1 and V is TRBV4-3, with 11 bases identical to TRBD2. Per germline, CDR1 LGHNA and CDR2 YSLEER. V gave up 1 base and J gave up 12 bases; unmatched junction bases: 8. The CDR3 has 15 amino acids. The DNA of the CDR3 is TGCGCCAGCAGCCAAGGGGGGACTAGCGGTGACAGGCAGTTCTTC. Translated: CASSQGGTSGDRQFF.

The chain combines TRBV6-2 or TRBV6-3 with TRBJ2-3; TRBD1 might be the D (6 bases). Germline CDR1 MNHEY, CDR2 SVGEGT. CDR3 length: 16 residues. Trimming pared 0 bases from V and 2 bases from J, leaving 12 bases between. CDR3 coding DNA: TGTGCCAGCAGTTACTCGGTGGACAGCCACACAGATACGCAGTATTTT. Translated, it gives CASSYSVDSHTDTQYF.

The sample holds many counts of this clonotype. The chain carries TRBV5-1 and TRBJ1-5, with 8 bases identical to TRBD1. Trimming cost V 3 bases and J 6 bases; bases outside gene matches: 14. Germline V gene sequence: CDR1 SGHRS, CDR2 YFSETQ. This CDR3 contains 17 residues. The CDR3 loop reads CASSSGDGQGRGQPQHF. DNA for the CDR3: TGCGCCAGCAGCTCGGGTGACGGACAGGGACGCGGTCAGCCCCAGCATTTT.

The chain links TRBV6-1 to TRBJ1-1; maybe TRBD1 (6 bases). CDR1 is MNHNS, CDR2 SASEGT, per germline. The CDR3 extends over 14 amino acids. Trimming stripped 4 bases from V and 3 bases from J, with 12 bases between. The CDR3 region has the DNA TGTGCCAGCAGTGTTGAGGGGGGTGACACTGAAGCTTTCTTT. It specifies CASSVEGGDTEAFF.

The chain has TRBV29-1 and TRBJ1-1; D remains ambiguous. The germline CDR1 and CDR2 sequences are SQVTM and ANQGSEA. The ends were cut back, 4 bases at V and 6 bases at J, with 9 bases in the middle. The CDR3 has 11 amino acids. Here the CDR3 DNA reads TGCAGCGTTGCTTACCAGCCTGAAGCTTTCTTT. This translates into CSVAYQPEAFF.

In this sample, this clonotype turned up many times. The DNA of the CDR3 is TGCAGTGCTAGATCCGGGACAGGGGGCGGAGAGACCCAGTACTTC. Translating it yields CSARSGTGGGETQYF. V gene TRBV20-1 combines with J gene TRBJ2-5; 12 bases are a match to TRBD1. CDR3 size: 15 residues. Germline V gene sequence: CDR1 DFQATT, CDR2 SNEGSKA (reference sequence). Trimming cost V 2 bases and J 4 bases; bases outside gene matches: 5.

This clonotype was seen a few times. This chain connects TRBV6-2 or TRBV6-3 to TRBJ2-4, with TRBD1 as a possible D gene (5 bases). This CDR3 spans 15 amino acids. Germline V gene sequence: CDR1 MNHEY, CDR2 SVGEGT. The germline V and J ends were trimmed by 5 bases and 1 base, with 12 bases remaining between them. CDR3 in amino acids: CASSPWNRAKNIQYF. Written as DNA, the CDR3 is TGTGCCAGCAGTCCCTGGAACAGGGCCAAAAACATTCAGTACTTC.

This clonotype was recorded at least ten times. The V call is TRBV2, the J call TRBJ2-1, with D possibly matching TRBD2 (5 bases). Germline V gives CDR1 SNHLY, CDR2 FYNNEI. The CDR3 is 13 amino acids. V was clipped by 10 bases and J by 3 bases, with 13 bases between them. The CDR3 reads CATTGRDYNEQFF. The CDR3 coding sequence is TGTGCCACCACTGGCCGGGACTACAATGAGCAGTTCTTC.

The CDR3 spells CSARDRRGSGNQPQHF. The CDR3 nucleotides are TGCAGTGCTAGAGATCGAAGGGGGTCCGGCAATCAGCCCCAGCATTTT. The J gene is TRBJ1-5, the V gene TRBV20-1; D is perhaps TRBD1 (6 bases). Trimming cost V 0 bases and J 2 bases, with 14 bases left between them. From germline, CDR1 is DFQATT and CDR2 SNEGSKA (reference sequence). CDR3 length: 16 residues.

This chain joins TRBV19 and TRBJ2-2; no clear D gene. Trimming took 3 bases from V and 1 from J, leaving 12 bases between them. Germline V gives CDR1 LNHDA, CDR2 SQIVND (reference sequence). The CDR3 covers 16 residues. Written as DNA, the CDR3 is TGTGCCAGTAGTATCATCTCCTCGGGGAACACCGGGGAGCTGTTTTTT. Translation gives CASSIISSGNTGELFF.

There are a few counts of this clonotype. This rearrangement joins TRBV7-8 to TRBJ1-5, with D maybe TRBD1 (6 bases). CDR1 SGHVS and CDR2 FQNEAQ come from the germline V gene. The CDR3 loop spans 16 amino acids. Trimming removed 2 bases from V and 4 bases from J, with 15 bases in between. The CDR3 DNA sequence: TGTGCCAGCAGCTTATTCGGCAGGGGAAGTAATCAGCCCCAGCATTTT. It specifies CASSLFGRGSNQPQHF.

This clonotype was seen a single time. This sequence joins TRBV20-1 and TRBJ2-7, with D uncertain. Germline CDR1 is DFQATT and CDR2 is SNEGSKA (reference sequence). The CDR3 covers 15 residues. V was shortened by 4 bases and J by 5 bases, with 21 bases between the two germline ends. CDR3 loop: CSATPPLTFSNEQYF. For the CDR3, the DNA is TGCAGTGCTACCCCCCCCCTCACTTTCAGCAACGAGCAGTACTTC.

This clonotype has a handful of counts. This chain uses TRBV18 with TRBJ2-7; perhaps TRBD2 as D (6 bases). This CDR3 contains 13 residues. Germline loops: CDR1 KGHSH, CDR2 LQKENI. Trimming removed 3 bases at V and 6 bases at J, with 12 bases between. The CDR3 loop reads CASSPLMRGEQYF. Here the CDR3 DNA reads TGTGCCAGCTCACCCCTAATGCGGGGCGAGCAGTACTTC. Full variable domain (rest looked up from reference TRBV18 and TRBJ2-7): NAGVMQNPRHLVRRRGQEARLRCSPMKGHSHVYWYRQLPEEGLKFMVYLQKENIIDESGMPKERFSAEFPKEGPSILRIQQVVRGDSAAYFCASSPLMRGEQYFGPGTRLTVT.

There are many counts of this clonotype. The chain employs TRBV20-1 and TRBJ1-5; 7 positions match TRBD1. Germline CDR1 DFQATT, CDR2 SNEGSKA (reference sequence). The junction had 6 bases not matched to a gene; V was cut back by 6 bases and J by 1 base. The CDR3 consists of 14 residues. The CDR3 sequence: CSAGDRRSNQPQHF. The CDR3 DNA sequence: TGCAGTGCAGGGGACAGAAGAAGCAATCAGCCCCAGCATTTT.

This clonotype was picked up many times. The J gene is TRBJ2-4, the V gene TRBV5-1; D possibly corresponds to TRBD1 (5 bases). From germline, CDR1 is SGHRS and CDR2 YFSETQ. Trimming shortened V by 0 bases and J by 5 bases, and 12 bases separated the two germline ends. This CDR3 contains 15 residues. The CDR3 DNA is TGCGCCAGCAGCTTGGCGGCGAACAGGCAAAACATTCAGTACTTC. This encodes CASSLAANRQNIQYF.

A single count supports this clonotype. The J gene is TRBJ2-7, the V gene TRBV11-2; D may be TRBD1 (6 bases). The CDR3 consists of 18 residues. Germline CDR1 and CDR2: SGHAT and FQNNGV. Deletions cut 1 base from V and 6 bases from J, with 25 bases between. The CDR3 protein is CASSLVFVSYRVHSEQYF. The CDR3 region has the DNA TGTGCCAGCAGCTTAGTTTTTGTCAGCTACAGGGTTCACTCCGAGCAGTACTTC.

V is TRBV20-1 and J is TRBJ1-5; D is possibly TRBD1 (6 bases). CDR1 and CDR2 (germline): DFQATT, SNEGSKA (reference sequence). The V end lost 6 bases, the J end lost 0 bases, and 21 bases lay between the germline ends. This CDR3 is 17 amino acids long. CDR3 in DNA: TGCAGTGCCCCCGGGGGCAGGGTGGAGAATAGCAATCAGCCCCAGCATTTT. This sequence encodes CSAPGGRVENSNQPQHF.

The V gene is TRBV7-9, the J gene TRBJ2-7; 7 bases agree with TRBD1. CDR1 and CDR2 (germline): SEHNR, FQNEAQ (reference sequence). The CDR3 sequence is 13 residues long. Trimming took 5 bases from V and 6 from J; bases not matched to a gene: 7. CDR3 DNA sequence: TGTGCCAGCAGCCAGAGCGACAGGGCCGAGCAGTACTTC. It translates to CASSQSDRAEQYF.

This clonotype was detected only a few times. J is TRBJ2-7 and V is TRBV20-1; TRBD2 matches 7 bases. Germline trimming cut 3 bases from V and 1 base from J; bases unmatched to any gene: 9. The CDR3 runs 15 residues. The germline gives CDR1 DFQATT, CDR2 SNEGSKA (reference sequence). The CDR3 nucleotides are TGCAGTGCTAGGCTTAGAAGCGGGATGTCCTACGAGCAGTACTTC. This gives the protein CSARLRSGMSYEQYF.

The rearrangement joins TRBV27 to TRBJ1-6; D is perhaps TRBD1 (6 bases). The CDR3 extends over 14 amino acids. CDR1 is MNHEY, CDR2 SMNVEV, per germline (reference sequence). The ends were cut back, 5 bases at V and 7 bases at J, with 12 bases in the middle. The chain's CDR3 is CASSPGVSNSPLHF. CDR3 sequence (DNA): TGTGCCAGCAGTCCAGGGGTCTCAAATTCACCCCTCCACTTT.

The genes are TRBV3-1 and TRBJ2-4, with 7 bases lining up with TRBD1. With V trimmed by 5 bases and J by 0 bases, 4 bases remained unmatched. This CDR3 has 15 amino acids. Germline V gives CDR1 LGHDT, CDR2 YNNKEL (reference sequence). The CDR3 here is CASSTGVLAKNIQYF. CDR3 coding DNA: TGTGCCAGCAGCACAGGGGTTCTAGCCAAAAACATTCAGTACTTC.